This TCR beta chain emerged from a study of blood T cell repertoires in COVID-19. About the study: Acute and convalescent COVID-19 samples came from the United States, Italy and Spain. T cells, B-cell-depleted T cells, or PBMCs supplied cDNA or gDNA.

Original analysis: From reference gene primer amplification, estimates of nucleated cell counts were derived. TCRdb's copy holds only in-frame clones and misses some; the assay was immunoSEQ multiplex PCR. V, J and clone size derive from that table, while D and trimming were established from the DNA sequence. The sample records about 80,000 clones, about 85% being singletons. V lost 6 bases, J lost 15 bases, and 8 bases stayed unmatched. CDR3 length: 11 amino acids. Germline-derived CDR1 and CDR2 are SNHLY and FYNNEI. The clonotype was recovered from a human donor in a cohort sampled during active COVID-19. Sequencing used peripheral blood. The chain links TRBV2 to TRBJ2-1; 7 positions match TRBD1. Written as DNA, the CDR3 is TGTGCCAGCAGCGTGGACAGGTTGGCGTTCTTC. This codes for CASSVDRLAFF.